This paragraph covers one TCR beta chain sequence. This receptor's antigen is unknown. Qualities for individual bases were not recorded, and no much larger clone is one base off. This entry comes from a study of beta chain features in type 1 diabetes (dated by TCRdb to 2016 to 2019). The study in broad terms: Mean age, gender distribution, total cell number and subset yield were not different between patients and healthy donors. A total of approximately 100 million sorted cells were examined across all samples, and the number of cells per subset was strongly correlated with RNA yield. In the study, recently diagnosed type 1 diabetes patients and matched healthy donors were compared on the TCRB repertoires of their sorted circulating CD4+ T cell subsets. Regulatory and stem cell-like memory subsets were isolated from only 8 patients and about 8 healthy donors, whereas naive and central memory subsets came from all 30 or so donors.

From each donor, a single peripheral blood sample of about 100 mL on average was drawn into heparinised tubes. Using a panel that included CD45RO, CCR7, CD25, CD127, CD95 and CD27, naive, central memory, regulatory and stem cell-like memory CD4+ T cells were sorted on a BD FACSAria II. A purity above 98% was achieved for all sorted populations. PBMCs were isolated right away by Lymphoprep density gradient centrifugation and were stained directly, without culture. To minimize batch effects, samples were stained and sorted in pairs, one healthy donor with one patient per experiment. Reading the germline V gene gives CDR1 SGHTA and CDR2 FQGTGA. At the junction V is shortened by 5 bases and J by 8 bases; bases outside the gene matches: 7. The CDR3 sequence holds 15 residues, the cysteine and phenylalanine included. The DNA shown is the 45-base CDR3, in frame from base 1. Beyond this particular receptor, the publication reports: Naive, central memory and regulatory TCRB repertoires appeared to be more similar among patients than among healthy donors. Because cDNA was sequenced instead of genomic DNA, activated cells with high expression could be over-represented, although the groups did not differ in activation or CD3 levels. Shorter templates might be favored by PCR, yet because patient and control samples were amplified and corrected together, any such skew would affect both groups equally. At VDJ recombination sites, type 1 diabetes patients had fewer insertions and more deleted nucleotides, which implies abnormalities in thymic rearrangement. Because the HLA sub-analyses included only small numbers of individuals, any influence of HLA type on TCRB rearrangement was left unresolved. Type 1 diabetes patients showed a moderate but significant shortening of TCRB CDR3 length in all four CD4+ subsets.

The High Capacity cDNA Reverse Transcription Kit was used to reverse transcribe all of the isolated RNA, meaning that expressed TCRB transcripts were what got sequenced. Survey-depth immunoSEQ sequencing was performed on stem cell-like memory T cell samples, with an average of roughly 1 million total reads per sample. After sorted cells were lysed in RLT buffer, RNA was extracted with DNase-treated RNeasy Micro or Mini kits, with the choice depending on cell number. Each cell subset was processed on its own to prevent cross-contamination, while patient and healthy donor samples were processed together. Using the immunoSEQ multiplex PCR, TCRB sequences were amplified from cDNA into 87-bp fragments spanning the CDR3 region. Amplicons were sequenced on the Illumina HiSeq platform. The paper's data handling went like this. Synthetic template baselines were used to correct PCR bias computationally, reads within Hamming distance 2 were collapsed, and singletons that could not be merged were discarded. Reads were aligned to IMGT to assign V, D and J genes, CDR3 length, and insertions or deletions at six rearrangement sites. Within each subset, clonotype counts were normalized to sorted cell number, and only after that were true diversity and Gini coefficients computed with the tcR R package. The overlap coefficient, calculated on TCRB nucleotide sequences, was used to measure repertoire sharing. The table comes from immuneACCESS by way of TCRdb, which keeps in-frame sequences with V and J called. Part of the clones is missing from these tables; in studies checked, under half for an unresolved V gene and the rest for unknown reasons. V and J calls and clone size follow that table, whereas D and trimming were derived from the DNA. For this sample the table gives 45,000 to 60,000 clones, of which approximately 60% were detected only once. The ten largest clones take up 0.25% to 0.35% of the sample.

Sequencing was done on a sample of stem cell memory CD4+ T cells from blood. The cell subset or site label for this specimen denotes: stem cell-like memory CD4+ T cells. This clonotype originated in a woman in her 30s with type 1 diabetes. In this chain, TRBV7-3 is recombined with TRBJ2-1; TRBD2 matches 12 bases in the middle. The nucleotide sequence reads TGTGCCAGCAGCATGACTAGCGGGAGTGCGGATGAGCAGTTCTTC. Its protein is CASSMTSGSADEQFF.